This T cell receptor (beta chain) was documented in a study of blood T cell repertoires in COVID-19. Germline loops: CDR1 SGHTA, CDR2 FQGNSA. The CDR3 contains 13 residues. With V trimmed by 9 bases and J by 2 bases, 7 bases remained unmatched. How the authors handled the data: Amplification of reference gene primers provided the estimated nucleated cell counts. Data came from immunoSEQ multiplex PCR; TCRdb stores just in-frame clones and leaves some out. For V, J and clone size, that table is used; D and trimming come from the DNA. The table lists under 300,000 clones, about nine tenths of them singletons.

Sample: peripheral blood. The origin of this receptor is a woman aged 25 to 45 with active or convalescent COVID-19. This sequence joins TRBV7-2 and TRBJ2-7, with 7 positions matching TRBD2. This CDR3 reads CASLGGTTYEQYF. Here the CDR3 DNA reads TGTGCCAGTCTCGGGGGGACCACCTACGAGCAGTACTTC.